Below are 16 T cell receptor beta chains sequenced from a single sample in a study of a mutant IDH1 vaccine in newly diagnosed glioma. The time point is: week 23, last vaccination. With topical imiquimod, each dose of the vaccine consisted of 300 ug of mutant IDH1 20-mer peptide. These receptors' antigens are unknown. Assay: immunoSEQ multiplex PCR; the TCRdb copy retains only in-frame clones and omits some. The table lists 41,000 or so clones, 60% to 85% of them singletons. The sequenced sample was PBMCs, obtained from a glioma patient whose treatment included an IDH1 peptide vaccine. These receptors were taken from a woman aged 40 to 50 with glioma. Some clones in this sample may be carry-over from other donors' samples.

The chain has TRBV7-8 and TRBJ1-5, with a weak D call TRBD1 (5 bases). The V gene lost 2 bases and the J gene lost 0 bases, with 17 bases spanning the gap. CDR3 length equals 18 residues. Germline assignment: CDR1 SGHVS and CDR2 FQNEAQ. The chain's CDR3 is CASSLSGLQPTSNQPQHF. The CDR3 region has the DNA TGTGCCAGCAGCTTATCGGGGCTACAACCTACTAGCAATCAGCCCCAGCATTTT.

This sequence joins TRBV28 and TRBJ2-3; 9 nucleotides match TRBD2. The CDR3 covers 16 residues. Germline loops: CDR1 MDHEN, CDR2 SYDVKM. Losses at the gene ends were 4 bases for V and 4 bases for J; bases not matched to a gene: 9. The CDR3 protein is CASSSFSGRGADTQYF. CDR3 bases: TGTGCCAGCAGTTCCTTTAGCGGGAGAGGGGCAGATACGCAGTATTTT.

The V gene is TRBV4-1, the J gene TRBJ1-5, with D unresolved. V shed 0 bases and J shed 7 bases, with 16 bases lying between them. This CDR3 spans 16 amino acids. Germline CDR1 is MGHRA and CDR2 is YSYEKL. The CDR3 sequence is CASSQEITLIFQPQHF. CDR3 DNA: TGCGCCAGCAGCCAAGAAATAACACTGATCTTCCAGCCCCAGCATTTT.

Comment on this clone: The CDR3 end shows no conserved phenylalanine or tryptophan, and so a read error is likely. No DNA is shown, since the ends of the CDR3 on it are uncertain; the CDR3 is the one TCRdb lists. The chain recombines TRBV4-3 with TRBJ2-3; the D call in the table, TRBD2, was not verified against the DNA. CDR1 and CDR2 from the germline V gene are LGHNA and YSLEER. The CDR3 spans 9 residues, counting both ends. CDR3 sequence reads: CASSLPGLR.

The chain carries TRBV7-6 and TRBJ2-3; D may be TRBD2 (6 bases). The germline V gene has CDR1 SGHVS and CDR2 FNYEAQ. Trimming removed 2 bases from V and 2 bases from J, with 8 bases in between. The CDR3 length is 14 residues. As DNA, the CDR3 is TGTGCCAGCAGCTTAACGGGGGACACAGATACGCAGTATTTT. It codes for CASSLTGDTDTQYF. The full variable domain, rest sourced from reference TRBV7-6 and TRBJ2-3, is GAGVSQSPRYKVTKRGQDVALRCDPISGHVSLYWYRQALGQGPEFLTYFNYEAQQDKSGLPNDRFSAERPEGSISTLTIQRTEQRDSAMYRCASSLTGDTDTQYFGPGTRLTVL.

The CDR3 coding sequence is TGCAGCCCCCATCATCAATCACCCCTCCACTTT. This encodes CSPHHQSPLHF. V and J are TRBV29-1 and TRBJ1-6; D gene unclear. The V and J ends lost 8 bases and 10 bases respectively, with 12 bases between them. Germline V gene lookup returns CDR1 SQVTM and CDR2 ANQGSEA. The CDR3 sequence is 11 residues long.

V usage is TRBV7-2 and J usage is TRBJ1-2; D is perhaps TRBD1 (5 bases). The CDR3 covers 16 residues. Germline V CDR1 and CDR2: SGHTA, FQGNSA. The V end lost 0 bases, the J end lost 7 bases, and 18 bases lay between the germline ends. This chain's CDR3 is CASSLAAVPRVGGYTF. DNA of the CDR3: TGTGCCAGCAGCTTAGCGGCGGTCCCCAGGGTCGGTGGCTACACCTTC.

V is TRBV7-9 and J is TRBJ2-1; 9 nucleotides align to TRBD1. With V trimmed by 1 base and J by 6 bases, 7 bases remained unmatched. Germline-derived CDR1 and CDR2 are SEHNR and FQNEAQ (reference sequence). The CDR3 covers 16 residues. The CDR3 DNA reads TGTGCCAGCAGCTTAGGGGGACAGGGAGGGACCAATGAGCAGTTCTTC. This encodes CASSLGGQGGTNEQFF.

The J gene is TRBJ2-1, the V gene TRBV5-1; no firm D call. CDR1 and CDR2 (germline): SGHRS, YFSETQ. CDR3 length equals 14 residues. V lost 3 bases and J lost 3, with 10 bases in between. In nucleotides, the CDR3 is TGCGCCAGCAGCTGGGCGGCAGGCTACAATGAGCAGTTCTTC. Its translation: CASSWAAGYNEQFF.

V gene TRBV29-1 combines with J gene TRBJ2-5, with D perhaps given as TRBD1 or TRBD2 (5 bases each). The CDR3 length is 13 residues. Trimming pared 5 bases from V and 3 bases from J, leaving 13 bases between. The germline V gene has CDR1 SQVTM and CDR2 ANQGSEA. The CDR3: CSVTLVGEETQYF. CDR3 sequence (DNA): TGCAGCGTTACACTAGTAGGGGAAGAGACCCAGTACTTC.

As regards this clone: At one end the junction does not follow the germline gene, possibly because of a read error. This rearrangement joins TRBV7-7 to TRBJ2-1, with D perhaps matching TRBD2 (5 bases). CDR3 length: 13 residues. Germline V lookup: CDR1 SSHAT, CDR2 FNYEAQ (reference sequence). The CDR3 spells CASSADFFNEQFF. DNA of the CDR3: TGTGCTAGCAGCGCGGACTTCTTCAATGAGCAGTTCTTC.

The table lists this clone with a count of one. The V call is TRBV5-5, the J call TRBJ1-1; D is uncertain. V shed 1 base and J shed 1 base, with 2 bases lying between them. Germline V CDR1 and CDR2: SGHKS, YYEKEE (reference sequence). CDR3 size: 12 residues. DNA for the CDR3: TGTGCCAGCAGCTTGAAGAACACTGAAGCTTTCTTT. Protein: CASSLKNTEAFF.

The rearrangement joins TRBV18 to TRBJ2-2, with D perhaps TRBD2 (5 bases). The CDR3 has 16 residues. Germline lookup yields CDR1 KGHSH and CDR2 LQKENI. V lost 6 bases and J 6 bases, leaving 20 bases between the germline ends. Here the CDR3 reads CASSDFAGSASGELFF. The DNA for the CDR3 is TGTGCCAGCTCTGATTTTGCGGGCTCCGCGTCCGGGGAGCTGTTTTTT.

V gene TRBV15 combines with J gene TRBJ2-5; D unresolved. V was cut by 8 bases and J by 5 bases, with 15 bases left in between. CDR3 length: 13 residues. The germline V gene encodes CDR1 LNHNV and CDR2 YYDKDF (reference sequence). As DNA, the CDR3 is TGTGCCACCTCGACCTTCAAGCAGGAGACCCAGTACTTC. Amino acid sequence: CATSTFKQETQYF.

This clone has more than one count but fewer than ten. The CDR3 bases are TGTGCCAGCAGCCCAGGGGTGGGGTGGGACATTCAGTACTTC. Translating it yields CASSPGVGWDIQYF. This chain joins TRBV9 and TRBJ2-4; possibly TRBD1 for D (6 bases). V was pared by 4 bases and J by 8 bases, with 16 bases between. The CDR3 has 14 residues. CDR1 is SGDLS, CDR2 YYNGEE, per germline. Full variable domain (outside the CDR3, taken from reference TRBV9 and TRBJ2-4): DSGVTQTPKHLITATGQRVTLRCSPRSGDLSVYWYQQSLDQGLQFLIQYYNGEERAKGNILERFSAQQFPDLHSELNLSSLELGDSALYFCASSPGVGWDIQYFGAGTRLSVL.

This clone was seen only a few times. This rearrangement joins TRBV6-5 to TRBJ1-2; the D gene is possibly TRBD1 (5 bases). The CDR3 is 12 residues long. Germline loops: CDR1 MNHEY, CDR2 SVGAGI. V gave up 10 bases and J gave up 3 bases, with 12 bases separating them. Here the CDR3 DNA reads TGTGCCACATCCACAGGAGACTATGGCTACACCTTC. The encoded protein is CATSTGDYGYTF.